These T cell receptor beta chains were read from a single sample in a study of cytomegalovirus exposure and HLA in healthy donors. TCRdb's table, derived via immunoSEQ multiplex PCR, lists solely in-frame clones and lacks some. The sample consists of roughly 70,000 clones, approximately 95% of them appearing once. What was sequenced was PBMCs. These receptor sequences come from a young man in good health and CMV-seropositive. CDR3s leave out the opening cysteine and the closing phenylalanine or tryptophan.

v_call,j_call,cdr3_aa
TRBV30,TRBJ2-4,ASSSLAGEVSKNIQY
TRBV19,TRBJ1-3,ASTLDRVSGNTIY
TRBV6-5,TRBJ1-1,ASSRGTDTEAF
TRBV27,TRBJ2-7,ASKLGAGQSSYEQY
TRBV11-2,TRBJ2-4,ASSSAGGGENIQY
TRBV15,TRBJ2-7,ATSSPDREWVSEQY
TRBV7-6,TRBJ2-7,ASSSLESSYEQY
TRBV10-2,TRBJ1-5,ASWDRGGNQPQH
TRBV29-1,TRBJ2-3,SVEVLASGIGDTQY
TRBV4-1,TRBJ2-3,ASSPSAVDTQY
TRBV5-8,TRBJ2-7,ASSLTLAGGSYEQY
TRBV29-1,TRBJ1-1,SVQSRDRGRIGAEAF
TRBV27,TRBJ1-2,ASSSDRVYGYT
TRBV6-4,TRBJ2-2,ASRKTYSTGELF
TRBV19,TRBJ2-2,ASSTAGELF
TRBV5-1,TRBJ2-5,ASSLGDSQGDQETQY
TRBV7-9,TRBJ1-5,ASSTDRMNQPQH
TRBV4-1,TRBJ2-1,ASSHEGLAGRNEQF
TRBV6-5,TRBJ2-7,ASSPGQGAYEQY
TRBV5-1,TRBJ1-4,ASSLGALTNEKLF
TRBV11-3,TRBJ2-3,ASSSRWTQPDTQY
TRBV5-1,TRBJ2-7,ASSLYPGGGVGEQY
TRBV5-1,TRBJ2-7,ASSRGQVYEQY
TRBV6-5,TRBJ2-3,ASSQGGGTQY
TRBV6-4,TRBJ1-2,ASSDQTGGANGYT
TRBV11-1,TRBJ2-4,ASSLGQTNIQY